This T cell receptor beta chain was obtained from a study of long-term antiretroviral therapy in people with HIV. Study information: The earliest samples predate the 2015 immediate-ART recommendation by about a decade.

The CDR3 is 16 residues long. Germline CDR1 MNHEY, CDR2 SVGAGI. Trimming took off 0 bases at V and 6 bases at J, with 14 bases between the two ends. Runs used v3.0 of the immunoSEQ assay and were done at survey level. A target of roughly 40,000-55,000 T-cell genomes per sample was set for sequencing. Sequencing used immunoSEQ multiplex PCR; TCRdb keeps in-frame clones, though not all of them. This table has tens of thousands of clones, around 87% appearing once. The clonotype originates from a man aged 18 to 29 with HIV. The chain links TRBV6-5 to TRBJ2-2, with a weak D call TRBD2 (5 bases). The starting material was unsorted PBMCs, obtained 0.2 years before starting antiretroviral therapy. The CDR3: CASSYSGLAWAGELFF. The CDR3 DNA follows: TGTGCCAGCAGTTACTCGGGGTTAGCGTGGGCCGGGGAGCTGTTTTTT.